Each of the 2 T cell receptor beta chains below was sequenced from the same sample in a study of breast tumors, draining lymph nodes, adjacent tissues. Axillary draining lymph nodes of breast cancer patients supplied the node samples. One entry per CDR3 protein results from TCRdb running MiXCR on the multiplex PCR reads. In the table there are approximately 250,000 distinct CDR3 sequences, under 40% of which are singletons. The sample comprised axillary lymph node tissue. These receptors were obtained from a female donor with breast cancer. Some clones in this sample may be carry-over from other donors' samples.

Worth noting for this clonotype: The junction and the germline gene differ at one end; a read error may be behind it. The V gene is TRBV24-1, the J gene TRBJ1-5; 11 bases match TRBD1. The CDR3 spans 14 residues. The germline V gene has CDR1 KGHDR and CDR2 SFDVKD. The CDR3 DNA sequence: TGTGCCGCCAGACGGACAGGGGGCTCTCGGCCCCAGCATTTT. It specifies CAARRTGGSRPQHF.

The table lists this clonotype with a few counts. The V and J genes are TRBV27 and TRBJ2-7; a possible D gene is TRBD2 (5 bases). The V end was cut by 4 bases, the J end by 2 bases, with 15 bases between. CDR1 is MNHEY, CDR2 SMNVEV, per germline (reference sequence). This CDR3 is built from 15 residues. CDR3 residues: CASSSGSVPTYEQYF. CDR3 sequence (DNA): TGTGCCAGCAGTTCTGGGAGCGTGCCCACCTACGAGCAGTACTTC.